A selection of T cell receptor beta chains follows, all from one sample in a study of regulatory T cells in long-lasting Graves disease. Each CDR3 protein is one row after TCRdb ran MiXCR on the multiplex PCR reads. The sample includes roughly 400,000 distinct CDR3 sequences, around 21% of them seen just once. The specimen comprised peripheral blood mononuclear cells (PBMCs), sampled when the disease was refractory, from a patient treated with antithyroid drugs. These TCRs come from a female donor with Graves disease. Each CDR3 is given with its conserved first and last residue. A D gene is named only where the DNA matches it firmly. Clone size, where shown, is once, few, many, or a class for clones that have expanded.

TRBV20-1	-	TRBJ2-7	-	CSASLAGGNIDEQYF	TGCAGTGCTAGTCTTGCAGGAGGCAATATTGACGAGCAGTACTTC
TRBV5-1	many	TRBJ1-2	-	CASSFPSGLDGYTF	TGCGCCAGCAGCTTCCCAAGTGGACTGGATGGCTACACCTTC
TRBV5-5	-	TRBJ2-7	TRBD2	CASSPRTALAGVGEQYF	TGTGCCAGCAGCCCCAGGACAGCCCTAGCGGGAGTTGGCGAGCAGTACTTC
TRBV7-9	few	TRBJ2-3	-	CASSPLSVTDTQYF	TGTGCCAGCAGCCCACTTTCGGTTACAGATACGCAGTATTTT
TRBV5-6	-	TRBJ1-6	-	CASSLQGVSAPLHF	TGTGCCAGCAGCTTACAGGGAGTGTCGGCGCCCCTCCACTTT
TRBV19	-	TRBJ2-7	TRBD2	CASSPSAGGSYEQYF	TGTGCCAGTAGTCCCTCAGCGGGAGGATCCTACGAGCAGTACTTC
TRBV28	few	TRBJ2-7	-	CASSRDEPLYEQYF	TGTGCCAGCAGTCGGGACGAACCCCTCTACGAGCAGTACTTC
TRBV28	many	TRBJ2-2	-	CAEAGMTGELFF	TGTGCAGAGGCAGGGATGACCGGGGAGCTGTTTTTT
TRBV7-8	many	TRBJ2-7	-	CASSSRMEGTTYEQYF	TGTGCCAGCAGCTCGAGGATGGAAGGGACCACCTACGAGCAGTACTTC
TRBV4-3	-	TRBJ1-1	-	CASSQGYRDEAFF	TGCGCCAGCAGCCAGGGGTATCGGGATGAAGCTTTCTTT
TRBV5-1	few	TRBJ2-3	TRBD1	CASSLGYGRGTDTQYF	TGCGCCAGCAGCTTGGGGTATGGCAGGGGGACAGATACGCAGTATTTT
TRBV7-9	many	TRBJ2-2	-	CASSTGLLWAEGELFF	TGTGCCAGCAGCACGGGACTCCTATGGGCCGAGGGGGAGCTGTTTTTT
TRBV3-1	few	TRBJ2-4	TRBD2	CASSPSGMGAKNIQYF	TGTGCCAGCAGCCCAAGCGGGATGGGAGCCAAAAACATTCAGTACTTC
TRBV5-1	few	TRBJ2-7	TRBD2	CASSFGTSGGRLSYEQYF	TGCGCCAGCAGCTTCGGGACTAGCGGAGGCAGACTGAGTTACGAGCAGTACTTC
TRBV6-1	-	TRBJ2-3	TRBD2	CASSPLSSGYTDTQYF	TGTGCCAGCAGTCCCTTAAGTAGCGGGTACACAGATACGCAGTATTTT
TRBV5-4	few	TRBJ1-1	-	CASSFKGGSIEAFF	TGTGCCAGCAGCTTTAAGGGGGGGTCGATTGAAGCTTTCTTT
TRBV12-3/TRBV12-4	many	TRBJ1-1	-	CASSLWGRGTEAFF	TGTGCCAGCAGTTTGTGGGGAAGGGGCACTGAAGCTTTCTTT
TRBV12-3/TRBV12-4	many	TRBJ1-4	-	CASSLNSGNEKLFF	TGTGCCAGCAGTTTGAATTCAGGGAATGAAAAACTGTTTTTT
TRBV6-5	many	TRBJ1-2	-	CASSYRRGLGPSYGYTF	TGTGCCAGCAGTTACCGCCGGGGACTAGGACCCAGCTATGGCTACACCTTC
TRBV4-2	-	TRBJ2-3	TRBD2	CASSQAAGGGGHTQYF	TGTGCCAGCAGCCAAGCGGCGGGAGGGGGGGGACATACGCAGTATTTT
TRBV7-2	few	TRBJ1-6	-	CASSLGSPSNSPLHF	TGTGCCAGCAGCTTAGGGTCCCCAAGTAATTCACCCCTCCACTTT
TRBV2	many	TRBJ2-7	-	CASRTIRGYEQYF	TGTGCCAGCAGGACCATCAGGGGCTACGAGCAGTACTTC
TRBV12-3/TRBV12-4	many	TRBJ2-7	-	CASSLVVAGARDF	TGTGCCAGCAGTTTAGTAGTCGCAGGGGCTCGGGACTTC